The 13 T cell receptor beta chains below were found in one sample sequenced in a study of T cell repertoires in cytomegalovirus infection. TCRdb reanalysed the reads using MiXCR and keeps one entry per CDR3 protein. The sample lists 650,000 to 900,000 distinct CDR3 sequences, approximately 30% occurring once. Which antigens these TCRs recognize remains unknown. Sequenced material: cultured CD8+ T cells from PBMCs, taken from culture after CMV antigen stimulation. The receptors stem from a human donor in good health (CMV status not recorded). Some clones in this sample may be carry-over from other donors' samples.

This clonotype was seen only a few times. In nucleotides, the CDR3 is TGTGCCAGCAGCTCCACCCCGGTGGCGCTTGAAGCTTTCTTT. Translating gives CASSSTPVALEAFF. This rearrangement joins TRBV5-6 to TRBJ1-1; D gene ambiguous. This CDR3 is built from 14 residues. V lost 3 bases, J lost 7 bases, and 16 bases lay in between. Germline values: CDR1 SGHDT, CDR2 YYEEEE.

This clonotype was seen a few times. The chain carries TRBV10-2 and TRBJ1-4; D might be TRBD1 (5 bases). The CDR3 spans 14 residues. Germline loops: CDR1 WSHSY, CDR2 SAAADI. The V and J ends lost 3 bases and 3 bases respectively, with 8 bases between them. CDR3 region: CASSESGPNEKLFF. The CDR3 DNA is TGCGCCAGCAGTGAATCGGGGCCTAATGAAAAACTGTTTTTT.

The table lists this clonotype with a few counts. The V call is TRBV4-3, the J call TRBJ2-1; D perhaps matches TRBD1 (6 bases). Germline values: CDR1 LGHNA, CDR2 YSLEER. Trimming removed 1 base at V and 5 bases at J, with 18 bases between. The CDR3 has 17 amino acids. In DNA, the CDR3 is TGCGCCAGCAGCCAAGGATTTGGGGCAGGGGAGAACAATGAGCAGTTCTTC. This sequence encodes CASSQGFGAGENNEQFF.

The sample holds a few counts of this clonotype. The CDR3 is CASSPTGRTGWREETQYF. In DNA, the CDR3 is TGTGCCAGCTCACCAACTGGGCGGACAGGCTGGAGGGAGGAGACGCAGTATTTT. This chain joins TRBV18 and TRBJ2-3; D perhaps matches TRBD1 (7 bases). Germline CDR1 and CDR2: KGHSH and LQKENI. Trimming shortened V by 2 bases and J by 9 bases, and 27 bases separated the two germline ends. The CDR3 contains 18 residues.

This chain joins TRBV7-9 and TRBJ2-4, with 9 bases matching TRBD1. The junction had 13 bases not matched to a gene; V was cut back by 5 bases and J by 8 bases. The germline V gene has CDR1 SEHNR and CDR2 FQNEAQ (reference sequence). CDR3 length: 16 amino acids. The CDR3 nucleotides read TGTGCCAGCAGCGGCCGACAGGGGGAAAGGAGAGACATTCAGTACTTC. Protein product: CASSGRQGERRDIQYF.

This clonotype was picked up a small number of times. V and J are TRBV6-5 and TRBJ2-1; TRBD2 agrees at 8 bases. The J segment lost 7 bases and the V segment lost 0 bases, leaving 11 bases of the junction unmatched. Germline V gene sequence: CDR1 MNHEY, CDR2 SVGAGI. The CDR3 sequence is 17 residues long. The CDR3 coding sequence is TGTGCCAGCAGTTACTCCGGACTAGCAAGGACGTGGAATGAGCAGTTCTTC. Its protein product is CASSYSGLARTWNEQFF.

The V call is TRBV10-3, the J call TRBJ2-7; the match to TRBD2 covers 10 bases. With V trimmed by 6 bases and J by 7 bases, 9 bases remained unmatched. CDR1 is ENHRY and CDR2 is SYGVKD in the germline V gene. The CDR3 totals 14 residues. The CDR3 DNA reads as TGTGCCATCAGGCTAGCGGGGGAGAGTGGGGAGCAGTACTTC. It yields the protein CAIRLAGESGEQYF.

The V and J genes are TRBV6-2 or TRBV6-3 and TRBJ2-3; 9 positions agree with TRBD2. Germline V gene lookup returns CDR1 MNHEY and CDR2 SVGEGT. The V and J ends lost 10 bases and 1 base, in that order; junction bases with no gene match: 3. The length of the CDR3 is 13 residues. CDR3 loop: CATWTSGTDTQYF. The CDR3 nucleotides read TGTGCCACCTGGACTAGCGGCACAGATACGCAGTATTTT.

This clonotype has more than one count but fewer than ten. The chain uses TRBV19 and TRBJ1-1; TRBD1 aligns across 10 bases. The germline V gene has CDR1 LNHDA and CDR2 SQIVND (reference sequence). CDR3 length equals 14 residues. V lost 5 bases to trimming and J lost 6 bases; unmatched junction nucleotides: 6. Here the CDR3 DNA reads TGTGCCAGTAGTGAGACAGGGGGCTACCCTGAAGCTTTCTTT. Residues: CASSETGGYPEAFF.

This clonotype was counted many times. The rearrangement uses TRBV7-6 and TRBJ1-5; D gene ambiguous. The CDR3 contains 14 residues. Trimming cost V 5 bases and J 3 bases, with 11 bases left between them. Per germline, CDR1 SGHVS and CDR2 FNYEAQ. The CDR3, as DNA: TGTGCCAGCAGCCCCGACCCTCTCAATCAGCCCCAGCATTTT. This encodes CASSPDPLNQPQHF. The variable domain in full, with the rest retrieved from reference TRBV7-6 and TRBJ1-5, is GAGVSQSPRYKVTKRGQDVALRCDPISGHVSLYWYRQALGQGPEFLTYFNYEAQQDKSGLPNDRFSAERPEGSISTLTIQRTEQRDSAMYRCASSPDPLNQPQHFGDGTRLSIL.

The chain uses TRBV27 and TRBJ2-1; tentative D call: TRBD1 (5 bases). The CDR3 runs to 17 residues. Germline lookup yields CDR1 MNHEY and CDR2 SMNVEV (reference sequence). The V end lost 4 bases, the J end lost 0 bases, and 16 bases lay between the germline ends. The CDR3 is CASSSTRQRSSYNEQFF. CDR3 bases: TGTGCCAGCAGTTCGACAAGACAGCGTAGCTCCTACAATGAGCAGTTCTTC.

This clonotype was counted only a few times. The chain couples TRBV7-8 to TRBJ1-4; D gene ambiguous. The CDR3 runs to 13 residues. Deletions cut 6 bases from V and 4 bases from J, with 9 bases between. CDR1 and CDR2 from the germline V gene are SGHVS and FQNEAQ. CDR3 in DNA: TGTGCCAGCAGAGAAGGGTTTAATGAAAAACTGTTTTTT. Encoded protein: CASREGFNEKLFF. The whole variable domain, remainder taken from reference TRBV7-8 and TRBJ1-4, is GAGVSQSPRYKVAKRGQDVALRCDPISGHVSLFWYQQALGQGPEFLTYFQNEAQLDKSGLPSDRFFAERPEGSVSTLKIQRTQQEDSAVYLCASREGFNEKLFFGSGTQLSVL.

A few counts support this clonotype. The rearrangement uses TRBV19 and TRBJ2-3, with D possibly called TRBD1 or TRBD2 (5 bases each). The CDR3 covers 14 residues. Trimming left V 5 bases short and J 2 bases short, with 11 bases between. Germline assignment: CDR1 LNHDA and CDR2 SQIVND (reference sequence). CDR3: CASSLGEYTDTQYF. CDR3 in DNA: TGTGCCAGTAGTTTGGGGGAATACACAGATACGCAGTATTTT.